The rows below give T cell receptor beta chains drawn from one sample of a study of T cell repertoires in cytomegalovirus infection. Their antigen targets remain unknown. TCRdb recomputed calls from the reads with MiXCR, one row per CDR3 protein. The sample lists about 83,000 distinct CDR3 sequences; about 44% were seen once. This sample comprised CD8+ T cells from cultured PBMCs, obtained from culture after CMV antigen stimulation. The source is a human donor in good health (CMV status not recorded). Some clones in this sample may be carry-over from other donors' samples. Each CDR3 is given with its conserved first and last residue. D genes are given only for firm matches. Size values are once, few and many counts, or a class for expanded clones, and some rows have none.

v_call	j_call	clone_size	d_call	cdr3_aa	cdr3_nt
TRBV28	TRBJ2-3	NA	NA	CASSMGSDTQYF	TGTGCCAGCTCCATGGGTTCCGATACGCAGTATTTT
TRBV7-3	TRBJ2-1	few	TRBD2	CASSLTSGGSDEQFF	TGTGCCAGCAGCTTAACTAGCGGGGGATCGGATGAGCAGTTCTTC
TRBV7-3	TRBJ2-3	few	TRBD2	CASSSPASGTRDTQYF	TGTGCCAGCAGCTCCCCGGCTAGCGGGACTCGAGATACGCAGTATTTT
TRBV4-1	TRBJ2-2	NA	NA	CASSQTVEAGRTGELFF	TGTGCCAGCAGCCAAACGGTAGAAGCGGGTCGCACCGGGGAGCTGTTTTTT
TRBV7-3	TRBJ2-7	few	TRBD1	CASSLLHSGTGGIFDEQYF	TGTGCCAGCAGCCTACTTCATTCCGGGACAGGAGGAATTTTTGACGAGCAGTACTTC
TRBV7-9	TRBJ2-7	NA	NA	CASSFVAGYEQYF	TGTGCCAGCAGCTTTGTCGCGGGCTACGAGCAGTACTTC
TRBV6-1	TRBJ2-5	few	TRBD2	CASSVPPGEGGETQYF	TGTGCCAGCAGTGTCCCCCCCGGGGAGGGAGGAGAGACCCAGTACTTC
TRBV7-9	TRBJ1-2	few	NA	CASSPWPREVHYGYTF	TGTGCCAGCAGCCCATGGCCGAGGGAGGTGCACTATGGCTACACCTTC
TRBV12-3/TRBV12-4	TRBJ2-1	NA	NA	CASSPGLPAPFF	TGTGCCAGCAGCCCGGGACTCCCGGCCCCGTTCTTC
TRBV4-1	TRBJ2-7	few	NA	CASSQDLSGAYEQYF	TGCGCCAGCAGCCAAGATCTAAGCGGAGCCTACGAGCAGTACTTC
TRBV24-1	TRBJ2-2	NA	NA	CATSDPGTTGELFF	TGTGCCACCAGTGATCCAGGGACCACCGGGGAGCTGTTTTTT
TRBV10-3	TRBJ2-1	NA	TRBD2	CAISESRGDLGEQFF	TGTGCCATCAGTGAGTCGCGGGGGGATTTGGGCGAGCAGTTCTTC
TRBV7-4	TRBJ1-2	many	TRBD1	CASSSYRDRGEYGYTF	TGTGCCAGCAGCTCCTACCGGGACAGGGGGGAGTATGGCTACACCTTC
TRBV7-2	TRBJ2-1	few	NA	CASSLVTAYNEQFF	TGTGCCAGCAGCTTAGTCACAGCCTACAATGAGCAGTTCTTC
TRBV2	TRBJ2-7	once	TRBD2	CASRELAGVYDQYF	TGTGCCAGCAGGGAACTAGCGGGAGTATACGACCAGTACTTC
TRBV29-1	TRBJ2-7	NA	NA	CSVRPEGAGDEQYF	TGCAGCGTTCGGCCGGAGGGGGCGGGAGACGAGCAGTACTTC
TRBV15	TRBJ2-7	few	TRBD1	CATSRGGQGPSYEQYF	TGTGCCACCAGCAGAGGAGGACAGGGACCCTCCTACGAGCAGTACTTC
TRBV11-1	TRBJ2-7	NA	TRBD1	CASSGQGAVEQYF	TGTGCCAGCAGCGGACAGGGGGCAGTCGAGCAGTACTTC
TRBV12-3/TRBV12-4	TRBJ1-1	few	TRBD1	CASRKPGQPNTEAFF	TGTGCCAGCAGAAAACCGGGACAGCCGAACACTGAAGCTTTCTTT
TRBV7-6	TRBJ2-7	few	TRBD1	CASSPDRDSYEQYF	TGTGCTAGCAGCCCGGACAGGGACTCCTACGAGCAGTACTTC
TRBV6-5	TRBJ1-5	NA	NA	CASGRRGQPQHF	TGTGCCAGCGGACGACGGGGACAGCCCCAGCATTTT
TRBV6-1	TRBJ2-2	few	TRBD1	CASSEAAGGMGTNTGELFF	TGTGCCAGCAGTGAAGCAGCAGGGGGCATGGGGACGAACACCGGGGAGCTGTTTTTT
TRBV24-1	TRBJ1-2	NA	NA	CATSDSREYTF	TGTGCCACCAGTGATTCCAGGGAGTACACCTTC
TRBV15	TRBJ2-2	once	NA	CATSRETVSDTTGELFF	TGTGCCACCAGCAGAGAGACAGTATCGGACACAACCGGGGAGCTGTTTTTT
TRBV7-2	TRBJ2-1	few	TRBD2	CASSSDFATSGTNEQFF	TGTGCCAGCAGCTCTGACTTTGCGACTAGCGGAACAAATGAGCAGTTCTTC
TRBV7-6	TRBJ2-5	NA	NA	CASSSRMVETQYF	TGTGCCAGCAGCTCCCGGATGGTCGAGACCCAGTACTTC
TRBV28	TRBJ2-5	once	TRBD2	CASSREERGDQETQYF	TGTGCCAGCTCTAGGGAAGAGCGGGGGGACCAAGAGACCCAGTACTTC
TRBV14	TRBJ1-1	few	TRBD1	CASSQLGTGRTEAFF	TGTGCCAGCAGCCAGCTGGGGACAGGGCGAACTGAAGCTTTCTTT
TRBV7-9	TRBJ2-3	few	NA	CASSSPGGRKDTQYF	TGTGCCAGCAGCTCACCCGGGGGGCGAAAAGATACGCAGTATTTT
TRBV7-9	TRBJ2-3	NA	NA	CASSRTTDTQYF	TGTGCCAGCAGCCGAACCACAGATACGCAGTATTTT
TRBV25-1	TRBJ1-1	NA	TRBD1	CASSGGQGFTEAFF	TGTGCCAGCAGTGGAGGACAGGGTTTCACTGAAGCTTTCTTT
TRBV7-6	TRBJ1-2	few	NA	CASSLNSNGYTF	TGTGCCAGCAGCTTGAACAGCAACGGCTACACCTTC
TRBV19	TRBJ2-1	NA	NA	CASSIGGGALNEQFF	TGTGCCAGTAGTATCGGAGGGGGGGCGTTGAATGAGCAGTTCTTC
TRBV12-5	TRBJ2-7	few	NA	CASGLVYVGVYEQYF	TGTGCTAGTGGCCTCGTTTACGTTGGAGTCTACGAGCAGTACTTC
TRBV2	TRBJ1-2	NA	NA	CASSGRQLRGYTF	TGTGCCAGCAGTGGACGGCAGCTACGGGGCTACACCTTC
TRBV19	TRBJ2-7	NA	NA	CASSIRGWTYEQYF	TGTGCCAGTAGTATTCGGGGGTGGACCTACGAGCAGTACTTC
TRBV2	TRBJ1-2	NA	TRBD1	CASDAGGAGYGYTF	TGTGCCAGCGATGCAGGGGGCGCCGGCTATGGCTACACCTTC